The T cell receptor beta chain described here comes from a study of T cells in Graves' hyperthyroidism and ophthalmopathy. Study-level information: It was at initial diagnosis, before any treatment, that peripheral blood was collected.

For Graves' hyperthyroidism to be stable, ophthalmopathy could not progress within 18 months. Trimming pared 6 bases from V and 0 bases from J, leaving 11 bases between. This CDR3 comprises 13 residues. The germline V gene encodes CDR1 DFQATT and CDR2 SNEGSKA (reference sequence). Study-level results: By a 13 V-J model, ophthalmopathy was set apart from stable hyperthyroidism.

TCR beta CDR3 sequences were amplified from RNA transcripts. HTBI primers were used for first-round RT-PCR of the TCR CDR3. MiXCR, run by TCRdb on the multiplex PCR reads, gives a single entry per CDR3 protein. The sample includes roughly 350,000 distinct CDR3 sequences, over 11% seen only once; the top ten take about 26%. Of note for this clonotype: Its antigen remains unknown.

The receptor was isolated from a woman in her thirties with Graves' hyperthyroidism. The specimen sequenced was blood. The chain joins TRBV20-1 to TRBJ1-1; no firm D call. The CDR3 coding sequence is TGCAGTGCCCGGACGCACATGAACACTGAAGCTTTCTTT. The encoded protein is CSARTHMNTEAFF.